The T cell receptor (beta chain) described here comes from a study of relationships among human T cell subsets. Trimming cost V 5 bases and J 4 bases; bases outside gene matches: 13. This CDR3 spans 16 amino acids. Germline V lookup: CDR1 SGHAT, CDR2 FQNNGV. T cell subsets were isolated with antibody-coated magnetic beads. On this clonotype itself: Antigen specificity is unknown.

The T cell receptor alpha and beta CDR3 regions were amplified from mRNA by semiquantitative ARM-PCR. Tagged nested gene-specific primers were used first, then communal superprimers amplified exponentially. Each CDR3 protein is one row after TCRdb ran MiXCR on the multiplex PCR reads. The sample yields some 4,600 distinct CDR3 sequences, 65% to 85% seen once. Study-level findings and limits: Bead-based sorting did not rule out CD4+CD8+ double-positive cells.

This sequence originates from a man aged 40-50 years in good health. The chain couples TRBV11-2 to TRBJ2-7; 8 bases align to TRBD2. The specimen sequenced was total T cells sorted from blood. The chain's CDR3 is CASSQSSGLVDYEQYF. CDR3 sequence (DNA): TGTGCCAGCAGCCAGTCCTCGGGACTAGTCGATTACGAGCAGTACTTC.